The 32 T cell receptor beta chains below come from one sample, sequenced in a study of cytomegalovirus exposure and HLA in healthy donors. The PCR had 60 Vbeta and 13 Jbeta primers. Data came from immunoSEQ multiplex PCR; TCRdb stores just in-frame clones and leaves some out. The repertoire consists of approximately 130,000 clones, with 80% to 85% occurring once and the leading ten covering approximately 1%. What was sequenced was PBMCs. These TCRs come from a boy under 18 in good health and CMV-seronegative.

For this clone: Because the CDR3 is missing its conserved closing phenylalanine or tryptophan, this is likely a read error. The rearrangement joins TRBV28 to TRBJ1-1; 7 bases are a match to TRBD1. The V segment lost 6 bases and the J segment 1 base; nucleotides outside the gene matches: 8. Germline CDR1 and CDR2: MDHEN and SYDVKM. The CDR3 totals 15 residues. CDR3: CASSGDRAKNTEAFL. The CDR3 region has the DNA TGTGCCAGCAGCGGAGACAGGGCCAAGAACACTGAAGCTTTCCTT.

This clone was seen more than once but under ten times. The chain links TRBV15 to TRBJ1-2, with 9 bases aligning to TRBD1. The junction had 6 bases not matched to a gene; V was cut back by 4 bases and J by 0 bases. Germline assignment: CDR1 LNHNV and CDR2 YYDKDF (reference sequence). The CDR3 runs 16 residues. In DNA form, the CDR3 reads TGTGCCACCAGCATATCGGGACAGGGTACTAACTATGGCTACACCTTC. This gives the protein CATSISGQGTNYGYTF.

The CDR3 region has the DNA TGCGCCAGCAGCTTGCAAGGGGGATTACACAATGAGCAGTTCTTC. It translates to CASSLQGGLHNEQFF. This sequence joins TRBV5-1 and TRBJ2-1, with D perhaps matching TRBD1 (6 bases). The CDR3 consists of 15 residues. Trimming shortened V by 1 base and J by 5 bases, and 13 bases separated the two germline ends. CDR1 and CDR2 from the germline V gene are SGHRS and YFSETQ.

Notes on this clone: One junction end disagrees with the germline gene, perhaps due to a read error. This sample also contains other DNA sequences that code for the same CDR3. The chain joins TRBV5-4 to TRBJ2-7, with 7 nucleotides matching TRBD2. The length of the CDR3 is 15 residues. Germline values: CDR1 SGHNT, CDR2 YYREEE (reference sequence). CDR3 loop: CASSLLGGRVGEQYF. The CDR3 DNA reads as TGCGCCAGCAGCCTATTGGGAGGGCGCGTTGGTGAGCAGTACTTC.

The rearrangement joins TRBV30 to TRBJ1-3; D not certain. The CDR3 consists of 16 residues. The germline V and J ends were trimmed by 0 bases and 0 bases, with 12 bases remaining between them. The germline CDR1 and CDR2 sequences are GTSNPN and SVGIG (reference sequence). CDR3 sequence: CAWSVLGRSSGNTIYF. In nucleotides, the CDR3 is TGTGCCTGGAGTGTACTAGGGCGGAGCTCTGGAAACACCATATATTTT.

The rearrangement joins TRBV5-1 to TRBJ2-7, with TRBD1 as a possible D gene (6 bases). Germline CDR1 and CDR2: SGHRS and YFSETQ. CDR3 length: 15 amino acids. V was clipped by 1 base and J by 3 bases, with 14 bases between them. CDR3 residues: CASSLSSLGGYEQYF. In nucleotides, the CDR3 is TGCGCCAGCAGCTTGTCCTCCTTAGGGGGCTACGAGCAGTACTTC.

V and J are TRBV11-3 and TRBJ2-1, with D maybe TRBD1 (7 bases). V lost 5 bases, J lost 0 bases, and 17 bases lay in between. This CDR3 is 17 amino acids long. CDR1 and CDR2 (germline): SGHNT, YENEEA. The DNA of the CDR3 is TGTGCCAGCAGCGGGGGGACAGTTATTAGCTCCTACAATGAGCAGTTCTTC. Amino acid sequence: CASSGGTVISSYNEQFF.

V and J are TRBV4-3 and TRBJ2-5; 9 bases agree with TRBD2. Per germline, CDR1 LGHNA and CDR2 YSLEER. CDR3 length: 15 residues. V trimming: 4 bases; J trimming: 4 bases; junction bases outside the gene matches: 7. In nucleotides, the CDR3 is TGCGCCAGCAGCCTCGCTTATAGCGGGAGAGAGACCCAGTACTTC. Protein sequence: CASSLAYSGRETQYF.

The V and J genes are TRBV11-1 and TRBJ1-2; D not resolved. The V gene's germline CDR1 is SGHAT and CDR2 FQDESV (reference sequence). V was trimmed by 1 base and J by 8 bases, leaving 8 bases between them. This CDR3 is built from 12 residues. This CDR3 is CASSLGDSGYTF. CDR3 nucleotides: TGTGCCAGCAGCTTAGGAGATTCCGGCTACACCTTC.

V is TRBV5-1 and J is TRBJ2-7; 9 bases line up with TRBD1. The V segment lost 4 bases and the J segment 3 bases; nucleotides outside the gene matches: 5. The CDR3 runs to 14 residues. Per the germline V gene, CDR1 is SGHRS and CDR2 is YFSETQ. The chain's CDR3 is CASSIRQGDYEQYF. In DNA, the CDR3 is TGCGCCAGCAGCATACGACAGGGGGACTACGAGCAGTACTTC.

The rearrangement uses TRBV9 and TRBJ2-1; D gene ambiguous. CDR1 and CDR2 from the germline V gene are SGDLS and YYNGEE. Trimming cost V 0 bases and J 1 base, with 5 bases left between them. This CDR3 has 14 amino acids. The CDR3 here is CASSVARSYNEQFF. CDR3 nucleotide sequence: TGTGCCAGCAGCGTAGCGAGGTCCTACAATGAGCAGTTCTTC.

This clone has just one count. The chain is built from TRBV27 and TRBJ1-2; TRBD1 matches at 10 bases. The CDR3 extends over 16 amino acids. The J segment lost 6 bases and the V segment lost 6 bases, leaving 13 bases of the junction unmatched. Germline V gene sequence: CDR1 MNHEY, CDR2 SMNVEV (reference sequence). For the CDR3, the DNA is TGTGCCAGCAGCCCCGTGGGACAGGGGATAGACGATGGCTACACCTTC. It yields the protein CASSPVGQGIDDGYTF.

This chain uses TRBV2 with TRBJ2-5, with TRBD1 matching 7 bases. V lost 7 bases to trimming and J lost 0 bases; unmatched junction nucleotides: 8. The CDR3 consists of 15 residues. CDR1 is SNHLY and CDR2 is FYNNEI in the germline V gene. CDR3 in amino acids: CASTRDRVDQETQYF. The CDR3, as DNA: TGTGCCAGCACAAGAGACAGGGTGGACCAAGAGACCCAGTACTTC.

This clone was seen once. V gene TRBV30 combines with J gene TRBJ2-3; 8 nucleotides line up with TRBD2. CDR3 size: 16 residues. Trimming cost V 5 bases and J 4 bases; bases outside gene matches: 14. Per germline, CDR1 GTSNPN and CDR2 SVGIG (reference sequence). CDR3: CAWGPGTGGRSDTQYF. The CDR3 DNA sequence: TGTGCCTGGGGTCCCGGGACGGGAGGGCGCTCAGATACGCAGTATTTT.

V gene TRBV30 combines with J gene TRBJ2-1; D may be TRBD2 (5 bases). The germline V gene has CDR1 GTSNPN and CDR2 SVGIG (reference sequence). V was pared by 3 bases and J by 10 bases, with 13 bases between. CDR3 length: 12 amino acids. CDR3: CAWSSQRGEQFF. The CDR3 DNA follows: TGTGCCTGGAGCTCCCAGCGAGGGGAGCAGTTCTTC.

This sequence joins TRBV6-5 and TRBJ2-7, with 12 bases fitting TRBD2. The CDR3 runs to 16 residues. Germline CDR1 MNHEY, CDR2 SVGAGI. V shed 0 bases and J 3 bases; nucleotides not matched to a gene: 3. The CDR3 DNA sequence: TGTGCCAGCAGTTACTCCCCGGGACTAGCGGGCTACGAGCAGTACTTC. Its translation is CASSYSPGLAGYEQYF.

The V call is TRBV30, the J call TRBJ2-6; D is uncertain. The germline V gene has CDR1 GTSNPN and CDR2 SVGIG (reference sequence). V was shortened by 2 bases and J by 4 bases, with 12 bases between the two germline ends. The CDR3 runs 15 residues. The CDR3 loop reads CAWSSESSGANVLTF. CDR3 bases: TGTGCCTGGAGTAGTGAGAGCTCCGGGGCCAACGTCCTGACTTTC.

Points on this clone: The identical CDR3 is also encoded by other nucleotide sequences in the sample. The chain combines TRBV5-1 with TRBJ2-7; 13 positions agree with TRBD2. The ends lost 0 bases at V and 3 bases at J; junction bases unmatched: 0. CDR1 is SGHRS and CDR2 is YFSETQ in the germline V gene. The CDR3 spans 15 residues. CDR3 amino acids: CASSLGTSGSYEQYF. CDR3 nucleotide sequence: TGCGCCAGCAGCTTGGGGACTAGCGGGAGCTACGAGCAGTACTTC.

The chain employs TRBV10-3 and TRBJ2-7, with D possibly being TRBD1 (7 bases). The ends were cut back, 4 bases at V and 3 bases at J, with 19 bases in the middle. The CDR3 spans 16 residues. CDR1 ENHRY and CDR2 SYGVKD come from the germline V gene. The CDR3 nucleotides are TGTGCCATCAGTGCTCTAGGCGGGACAGCTCACTACGAGCAGTACTTC. The encoded protein is CAISALGGTAHYEQYF.

The chain couples TRBV2 to TRBJ1-2; 8 bases match TRBD1. CDR1 and CDR2 (germline): SNHLY, FYNNEI. V lost 1 base and J lost 8; bases outside the gene matches: 9. This CDR3 has 15 amino acids. CDR3 loop: CASSEEWTGQDGYTF. The CDR3 DNA reads as TGTGCCAGCAGTGAAGAGTGGACAGGGCAGGACGGCTACACCTTC.

This rearrangement joins TRBV2 to TRBJ2-1, with 11 positions matching TRBD2. Germline V gene data show CDR1 as SNHLY and CDR2 as FYNNEI. The V and J ends lost 7 bases and 5 bases, in that order; junction bases with no gene match: 7. The CDR3 sequence is 15 residues long. CDR3: CASIPGLAANNEQFF. The CDR3 DNA sequence: TGTGCCAGCATACCGGGACTAGCGGCCAACAATGAGCAGTTCTTC.

V usage is TRBV25-1 and J usage is TRBJ2-1; TRBD2 agrees at 7 bases. Per the germline V gene, CDR1 is MGHDK and CDR2 is SYGVNS. The V and J ends lost 3 bases and 6 bases, in that order; junction bases with no gene match: 5. This CDR3 comprises 14 residues. DNA for the CDR3: TGTGCCAGCAGTGATGCGGGAGCAGTCAATGAGCAGTTCTTC. Its translation is CASSDAGAVNEQFF. The full variable domain, rest sourced from reference TRBV25-1 and TRBJ2-1, is EADIYQTPRYLVIGTGKKITLECSQTMGHDKMYWYQQDPGMELHLIHYSYGVNSTEKGDLSSESTVSRIRTEHFPLTLESARPSHTSQYLCASSDAGAVNEQFFGPGTRLTVL.

The chain recombines TRBV13 with TRBJ2-7, with TRBD1 identical over 7 bases. V shed 6 bases, J shed 6 bases, and the junction held 2 bases outside the gene matches. The CDR3 is made up of 11 amino acids. From germline, CDR1 is PRHDT and CDR2 FYEKMQ (reference sequence). The CDR3 loop reads CASRTGAEQYF. CDR3 in DNA: TGTGCCAGCAGAACAGGGGCCGAGCAGTACTTC. The complete variable domain, with remaining parts taken from reference TRBV13 and TRBJ2-7, reads AAGVIQSPRHLIKEKRETATLKCYPIPRHDTVYWYQQGPGQDPQFLISFYEKMQSDKGSIPDRFSAQQFSDYHSELNMSSLELGDSALYFCASRTGAEQYFGPGTRLTVT.

The chain employs TRBV12-5 and TRBJ2-5; D possibly corresponds to TRBD1 (6 bases). The CDR3 loop spans 15 amino acids. Germline CDR1 reads LGHNT; CDR2 reads FRNRAP. V lost 0 bases and J lost 5, with 13 bases in between. The CDR3 region is CASGLVIGQPETQYF. The CDR3 coding sequence is TGTGCTAGTGGTTTGGTAATAGGACAGCCGGAGACCCAGTACTTC.

The chain couples TRBV11-2 to TRBJ2-5; a weak D match, TRBD2 (7 bases). The CDR3 is 15 amino acids. The V and J ends lost 0 bases and 4 bases respectively, with 12 bases between them. Germline lookup yields CDR1 SGHAT and CDR2 FQNNGV. The CDR3 sequence: CASSLEWGGRETQYF. The CDR3 DNA sequence: TGTGCCAGCAGCTTAGAGTGGGGGGGGCGAGAGACCCAGTACTTC. The full variable domain, with the rest looked up from reference TRBV11-2 and TRBJ2-5, is EAGVAQSPRYKIIEKRQSVAFWCNPISGHATLYWYQQILGQGPKLLIQFQNNGVVDDSQLPKDRFSAERLKGVDSTLKIQPAKLEDSAVYLCASSLEWGGRETQYFGPGTRLLVL.

V is TRBV7-9 and J is TRBJ2-7; TRBD2 agrees at 7 bases. V shed 1 base, J shed 3 bases, and the junction held 3 bases outside the gene matches. Germline CDR1 SEHNR, CDR2 FQNEAQ (reference sequence). This CDR3 is built from 14 residues. This CDR3 is CASSLGRGDYEQYF. For the CDR3, the DNA is TGTGCCAGCAGCTTAGGACGGGGGGACTACGAGCAGTACTTC.

The chain joins TRBV5-1 to TRBJ2-7; TRBD1 is a possible D gene (6 bases). V dropped 5 bases and J dropped 0 bases, with 9 bases sitting between them. The CDR3 consists of 13 residues. Looked up from germline, CDR1 is SGHRS and CDR2 is YFSETQ. The CDR3 bases are TGCGCCAGCAGACAGGGTTTCTCCTACGAGCAGTACTTC. It specifies CASRQGFSYEQYF.

The chain couples TRBV2 to TRBJ2-7, with 11 nucleotides matching TRBD1. This CDR3 spans 15 amino acids. V was pared by 3 bases and J by 0 bases, with 1 base of the junction left unmatched. The V gene's germline CDR1 is SNHLY and CDR2 FYNNEI. CDR3 sequence reads: CASSDGTGGSYEQYF. The CDR3 DNA reads TGTGCCAGCAGTGACGGGACAGGGGGCTCCTACGAGCAGTACTTC.

The chain couples TRBV27 to TRBJ1-5, with 9 bases aligning to TRBD1. The germline gives CDR1 MNHEY, CDR2 SMNVEV (reference sequence). There are 13 residues in the CDR3. Trimming cost V 8 bases and J 4 bases; bases outside gene matches: 3. The CDR3 sequence is CASRDRVNQPQHF. CDR3 DNA: TGTGCCAGCCGGGACAGGGTAAATCAGCCCCAGCATTTT.

CDR3 in amino acids: CAWTTGGTEAFF. The CDR3 bases are TGTGCCTGGACGACAGGGGGCACTGAAGCTTTCTTT. The chain is built from TRBV30 and TRBJ1-1, with 9 bases that match TRBD1. This CDR3 contains 12 residues. V lost 4 bases, J lost 4 bases, and 1 base stayed unmatched. Germline assignment: CDR1 GTSNPN and CDR2 SVGIG (reference sequence).

The J gene is TRBJ2-5, the V gene TRBV6-1, with 9 bases fitting TRBD2. Near its end, the DNA agrees better with TRBJ2-7, so the J call may be wrong. The CDR3 loop spans 15 amino acids. Germline values: CDR1 MNHNS, CDR2 SASEGT. CDR3: CASSPISGGHYEQYF. The CDR3 DNA reads as TGTGCCAGCAGTCCGATTAGCGGGGGCCACTACGAGCAGTACTTC.

The chain combines TRBV5-1 with TRBJ1-1; 7 bases are shared with TRBD1. CDR1 is SGHRS, CDR2 YFSETQ, per germline. The J segment lost 0 bases and the V segment lost 3 bases, leaving 8 bases of the junction unmatched. The CDR3 covers 16 residues. The CDR3 sequence: CASSSRTGNMNTEAFF. CDR3 bases: TGCGCCAGCAGCTCTAGGACAGGTAACATGAACACTGAAGCTTTCTTT.